Below are 11 T cell receptor beta chains sequenced from a single sample in a study of cytomegalovirus exposure and HLA in healthy donors. PCR employed 60 Vbeta and 13 Jbeta primers. Using immunoSEQ multiplex PCR, the repertoire was profiled, and TCRdb retains in-frame clones only, with some absent. This sample has more than 95,000 clones, with around 84% found just once. Sequencing was carried out using PBMCs. These receptors all come from a man between 25 and 39 years old in good health and CMV-seronegative.

This clone was counted only a few times. The chain links TRBV4-3 to TRBJ1-4; no definite D call. CDR1 is LGHNA and CDR2 is YSLEER in the germline V gene. The CDR3 totals 12 residues. Trimming removed 0 bases from V and 10 bases from J, with 6 bases in between. The CDR3 coding sequence is TGCGCCAGCAGCCAAGACCGAGGAAAACTGTTTTTT. Protein product: CASSQDRGKLFF.

The rearrangement uses TRBV19 and TRBJ2-7, with 7 bases identical to TRBD2. This CDR3 has 17 amino acids. The V gene's germline CDR1 is LNHDA and CDR2 SQIVND (reference sequence). V shed 2 bases, J shed 0 bases, and the junction held 10 bases outside the gene matches. The CDR3 reads CASSIFSGGSNSYEQYF. CDR3 DNA sequence: TGTGCCAGTAGTATATTTTCGGGGGGTTCTAACTCCTACGAGCAGTACTTC.

The chain couples TRBV29-1 to TRBJ2-3; no clear D. Germline V gene lookup returns CDR1 SQVTM and CDR2 ANQGSEA. The CDR3 has 13 residues. Between the trimmed V and J ends, which lost 7 bases and 0 bases, there was a span of 11 bases. The CDR3 nucleotides are TGCAGCGCAGTGGCAGTAAGCACAGATACGCAGTATTTT. Its translation is CSAVAVSTDTQYF.

This clone was seen only once. The chain couples TRBV29-1 to TRBJ2-7; 9 bases are a match to TRBD2. J lost 4 bases, V lost 4 bases, and 5 bases had no gene match. Germline V gives CDR1 SQVTM, CDR2 ANQGSEA. The CDR3 runs to 13 residues. The DNA for the CDR3 is TGCAGCGTTGTGGCTAGCGGGAAATACGAGCAGTACTTC. Translation gives CSVVASGKYEQYF.

The chain joins TRBV5-4 to TRBJ1-2; 7 bases agree with TRBD1. The ends lost 4 bases at V and 8 bases at J; junction bases unmatched: 8. Per the germline V gene, CDR1 is SGHNT and CDR2 is YYREEE (reference sequence). The CDR3 runs 13 residues. The CDR3 sequence: CASSMTGRGGYTF. The CDR3 DNA follows: TGTGCCAGCAGCATGACAGGGCGGGGAGGCTACACCTTC.

This chain joins TRBV7-9 and TRBJ2-1; D gene uncertain. The CDR3 length is 13 residues. V was shortened by 0 bases and J by 3 bases, with 3 bases between the two germline ends. Per germline, CDR1 SEHNR and CDR2 FQNEAQ (reference sequence). The CDR3 reads CASSLALYNEQFF. The CDR3 DNA follows: TGTGCCAGCAGCTTAGCTCTCTACAATGAGCAGTTCTTC.

With respect to this clone: Within the sample, other DNA sequences also encode this same CDR3. The CDR3 coding sequence is TGTGCCAGCAGTGAAGGGCCAGGGGTGGGACAGGAGACCCAGTACTTC. This translates into CASSEGPGVGQETQYF. This chain joins TRBV2 and TRBJ2-5, with TRBD1 matching over 7 bases. The V gene end was trimmed by 1 base and the J gene end by 5 bases; junction bases not matched to a gene: 10. CDR3 length: 16 residues. From germline, CDR1 is SNHLY and CDR2 FYNNEI. The full variable domain, completed using reference TRBV2 and TRBJ2-5, is EPEVTQTPSHQVTQMGQEVILRCVPISNHLYFYWYRQILGQKVEFLVSFYNNEISEKSEIFDDQFSVERPDGSNFTLKIRSTKLEDSAMYFCASSEGPGVGQETQYFGPGTRLLVL.

The genes are TRBV5-6 and TRBJ1-2; no clear D. CDR1 is SGHDT, CDR2 YYEEEE, per germline. The V and J ends lost 3 bases and 0 bases respectively, with 15 bases between them. This CDR3 region has 16 residues. The CDR3 nucleotides read TGTGCCAGCAGCTCCCGGAACCTAGGAGCTAACTATGGCTACACCTTC. Its protein product is CASSSRNLGANYGYTF. Drawing the rest from reference TRBV5-6 and TRBJ1-2, the complete variable domain is DAGVTQSPTHLIKTRGQQVTLRCSPKSGHDTVSWYQQALGQGPQFIFQYYEEEERQRGNFPDRFSGHQFPNYSSELNVNALLLGDSALYLCASSSRNLGANYGYTFGSGTRLTVV.

This CDR3 is CASSEKGLAGPRTDTQYF. CDR3 DNA: TGTGCCAGCAGTGAAAAGGGGCTAGCGGGACCCCGCACAGATACGCAGTATTTT. The chain has TRBV25-1 and TRBJ2-3; the match to TRBD2 covers 9 bases. Germline trimming cut 2 bases from V and 1 base from J; bases unmatched to any gene: 10. The CDR3 spans 18 residues. Per germline, CDR1 MGHDK and CDR2 SYGVNS.

The chain employs TRBV7-9 and TRBJ1-2; TRBD1 matches at 8 bases. V was clipped by 2 bases and J by 3 bases; unmatched bases: 2. The CDR3 runs 14 residues. Germline V lookup: CDR1 SEHNR, CDR2 FQNEAQ (reference sequence). The CDR3 nucleotides are TGTGCCAGCAGCTTACCAGGGGGCCACTATGGCTACACCTTC. Translation gives CASSLPGGHYGYTF. Complete variable domain (other parts from reference TRBV7-9 and TRBJ1-2): DTGVSQNPRHKITKRGQNVTFRCDPISEHNRLYWYRQTLGQGPEFLTYFQNEAQLEKSRLLSDRFSAERPKGSFSTLEIQRTEQGDSAMYLCASSLPGGHYGYTFGSGTRLTVV.

The rearrangement uses TRBV7-2 and TRBJ1-4, with 7 bases matching TRBD1. This CDR3 region has 16 residues. Per germline, CDR1 SGHTA and CDR2 FQGNSA. V dropped 5 bases and J dropped 5; count of bases not matched to a gene: 11. The CDR3 protein is CASSLNPGQPNEKLFF. CDR3 sequence (DNA): TGTGCCAGCAGCCTAAACCCGGGACAGCCAAATGAAAAACTGTTTTTT.